The following is a T cell receptor (beta chain) sequence with its context. Which antigen it targets is not known. Within one base of it there is no much larger clone, and no base qualities were kept. A single peripheral blood draw of 95 to 150 mL on average was collected from each donor into heparinised tubes. A BD FACSAria II was used to sort naive, central memory, regulatory and stem cell-like memory CD4+ T cells with a panel that included CD45RO, CCR7, CD25, CD127, CD95 and CD27. A purity above 95% was achieved for all sorted populations. PBMCs were isolated right away by Lymphoprep density gradient centrifugation and were stained directly, without culture. So that batch effects would be minimized, each experiment stained and sorted samples in pairs, pairing one healthy donor with one patient. CDR1 and CDR2 are read off the germline V gene (reference sequence) as DFQATT and SNEGSKA. The CDR3 spans 10 residues, from the cysteine through the phenylalanine. Just CDR3 DNA is preserved here, 30 bases in frame from base 1. Between the V and J ends, shortened by 5 bases and 11 bases respectively, the junction contains 11 bases.

The entire amount of isolated RNA was reverse transcribed using the High Capacity cDNA Reverse Transcription Kit, so the sequenced TCRB transcripts were expressed ones. Deep immunoSEQ sequencing was applied to naive, central memory and regulatory T cell samples, giving an average of about 3.6 million total reads per sample. Sorted cells were lysed in RLT buffer, and RNA was extracted using DNase-treated RNeasy Micro or Mini kits according to cell number. To prevent cross-contamination, each cell subset was processed individually, whereas patient and healthy donor samples were processed jointly. The immunoSEQ multiplex PCR was used to amplify TCRB sequences from cDNA, yielding 87-bp fragments that span the CDR3 region. Sequencing of the amplicons was done on the Illumina HiSeq platform. As for how the authors treated the data: PCR bias was corrected computationally using synthetic template baselines, and reads within Hamming distance 2 were collapsed, with unmergeable singletons discarded. By aligning reads against IMGT, V, D and J genes, CDR3 length, and insertions or deletions at six rearrangement sites were assigned. Within each subset, clonotype counts were normalized to the number of sorted cells before true diversity and Gini coefficients were calculated with the tcR R package. The overlap coefficient, calculated on TCRB nucleotide sequences, was used to measure repertoire sharing. Out-of-frame TCRB sequences from naive cells were analyzed as a proxy for the pre-selection repertoire. TCRdb took over this immuneACCESS table, retaining in-frame rearrangements with V and J assigned. Such tables are incomplete; in checked studies, under half of the missing clones stem from an unresolved V gene, and the remainder is unexplained. For V, J and clone size, that table is used; D and trimming come from the DNA. This sample holds hundreds of thousands of clones; around an eighth were observed only once. The ten largest account for 0.03% to 0.04% of the sample.

The sample belongs to a study of beta chain features in type 1 diabetes (dated by TCRdb to the late 2010s). Some background on the complete study: No differences in mean age, gender distribution, total cell number or subset yield were found between patients and healthy donors. Naive and central memory subsets were obtained from all 30 or so donors, but regulatory and stem cell-like memory subsets were isolated from only 8 patients and about 8 healthy donors. A total of around 110,000,000 sorted cells were examined across all samples, and a strong correlation was observed between cell number per subset and RNA yield. In the study, recently diagnosed type 1 diabetes patients and matched healthy donors were compared on the TCRB repertoires of their sorted circulating CD4+ T cell subsets. Paper-wide results and their limitations: Naive, central memory and regulatory TCRB repertoires appeared to be more similar among patients than among healthy donors. At VDJ recombination sites, patients with type 1 diabetes made fewer insertions and deleted more nucleotides, a pattern implying thymic rearrangement abnormalities. Shorter templates might have been favored by PCR, but patient and control samples were amplified and corrected together, so both groups would have been affected equally by any skew. In all four CD4+ subsets, TCRB CDR3 length was moderately but significantly shorter in type 1 diabetes patients. Because cDNA was sequenced instead of genomic DNA, highly expressing activated cells could be over-represented, though the groups showed no difference in activation or CD3 levels. Because small numbers of individuals were included in the HLA sub-analyses, any influence of HLA type on TCRB rearrangement was left unresolved.

The chain is encoded by TRBV20-1 joined to TRBJ2-3; the D segment cannot be called with confidence. Sequencing was performed on naive CD4+ T cells from blood. Reading the label with the study, this specimen's cell subset or site is: true naive CD4+ T cells. The sequence came from a man aged 18 to 30 with type 1 diabetes. For the CDR3, the sequence is CSAPVRRQYF. The nucleotide sequence is TGCAGTGCTCCCGTGAGGAGGCAGTATTTT.